Many counts were recorded for the clone carrying this TCR beta chain. Documented time point: longitudinal time-point 1 (baseline). Synthesis of cDNA used 5'RACE (with 10-nucleotide random UMIs). TCRdb re-called the 5' RACE reads with MiXCR, one entry per CDR3 protein. The sample shows tens of thousands of distinct CDR3 sequences, about 11% of them seen only once. This sample was taken from a study of neurological immune-mediated disorders. The material sequenced was PBMCs. The origin of this receptor is a male donor with HTLV-1-associated myelopathy (HAM/TSP).

This chain's CDR3 is CASSLKVGRHNVPNLSGNTIYF. DNA of the CDR3: TGTGCCAGCAGCTTGAAGGTCGGGAGGCACAACGTACCGAACCTCTCTGGAAACACCATATATTTT. The chain combines TRBV7-8 with TRBJ1-3; D is undetermined. Per germline, CDR1 SGHVS and CDR2 FQNEAQ. The V gene lost 3 bases and the J gene lost 0 bases, with 30 bases spanning the gap. The CDR3 loop spans 22 amino acids.